This T cell receptor (beta chain) was profiled in a study of cytomegalovirus exposure and HLA in healthy donors. Study findings and constraints: The presence/absence work took it that sequencing depth was about the same across donors. A link between a missense DCLRE1C variant and TCR beta V- and J-gene trimming emerged from a later analysis. The majority of TCR sequences were rare, yet some public TCRs appeared in many donors.

PCR employed 60 Vbeta and 13 Jbeta primers. Method: immunoSEQ multiplex PCR; TCRdb's copy keeps in-frame clones and lacks some. The table shows more than 95,000 clones, with around 75% occurring only once. This clone was observed a few times. Its matching antigen is unknown. V was trimmed by 4 bases and J by 2 bases, leaving 11 bases between them. The CDR3 is 15 amino acids. CDR1 MNHNS and CDR2 SASEGT come from the germline V gene. Donors in the study were healthy people who gave bone marrow. This TCR was sampled from a man aged 25 to 40 in good health and CMV-seronegative. The V call is TRBV6-1, the J call TRBJ1-4, with D possibly being TRBD1 (6 bases). The specimen was PBMCs. The CDR3 region has the DNA TGTGCCAGCAGTGTAATCAGGGGTACTAATGAAAAACTGTTTTTT. It translates to CASSVIRGTNEKLFF.